This entry lists 14 T cell receptor beta chains sequenced from one sample in a study of a mutant IDH1 vaccine in newly diagnosed glioma. Antigens for these TCRs are unknown. Some clones are missing from TCRdb's copy, which holds only in-frame ones; the method was immunoSEQ multiplex PCR. The sample lists over 55,000 clones; 84% were seen once. The time point was: week 11, during vaccination. A 20-mer mutant IDH1 peptide at 300 ug was injected subcutaneously with topical imiquimod. The input for sequencing was PBMCs, taken from a glioma patient whose treatment included an IDH1 peptide vaccine. Receptors originate from a man between 25 and 39 years old with glioma.

This chain connects TRBV28 to TRBJ1-2; 7 bases map to TRBD1. Losses at the gene ends were 6 bases for V and 2 bases for J; bases not matched to a gene: 6. Per the germline V gene, CDR1 is MDHEN and CDR2 is SYDVKM. The CDR3 runs 14 residues. The CDR3 coding sequence is TGTGCCAGCAGGATAACAGGGGAAAACTATGGCTACACCTTC. Translation: CASRITGENYGYTF.

CDR3 sequence reads: CASSFLGFYGYTF. Written as DNA, the CDR3 is TGTGCCAGCAGCTTTCTAGGATTCTATGGCTACACCTTC. V usage is TRBV7-2 and J usage is TRBJ1-2; D gene unclear. CDR3 size: 13 residues. Trimming took 3 bases from V and 4 from J, leaving 9 bases between them. Germline V CDR1 and CDR2: SGHTA, FQGNSA. Filled out from reference TRBV7-2 and TRBJ1-2, the complete variable domain reads GAGVSQSPSNKVTEKGKDVELRCDPISGHTALYWYRQSLGQGLEFLIYFQGNSAPDKSGLPSDRFSAERTGGSVSTLTIQRTQQEDSAVYLCASSFLGFYGYTFGSGTRLTVV.

The chain is built from TRBV6-6 and TRBJ1-3, with 12 bases lining up with TRBD1. J was trimmed by 4 bases and V by 6 bases; bases with no gene match: 7. The V gene's germline CDR1 is MNHNY and CDR2 SVGAGI (reference sequence). This CDR3 contains 16 residues. The CDR3 here is CASSRGQGAPGNTIYF. CDR3 coding DNA: TGTGCCAGCAGCCGGGGACAGGGGGCGCCCGGAAACACCATATATTTT.

The V gene is TRBV7-2, the J gene TRBJ2-7, with D unclear. The germline gives CDR1 SGHTA, CDR2 FQGNSA. The CDR3 runs 12 residues. V was clipped by 5 bases and J by 8 bases, with 13 bases between them. The CDR3, as DNA: TGTGCCAGCAGCCCTGGTAGAGCGAAGCAGTACTTC. Translated, it gives CASSPGRAKQYF.

In DNA, the CDR3 is TGTGCTTTGGGGGTTGGCGCTGAAGCTTTCTTT. Its translation: CALGVGAEAFF. This rearrangement joins TRBV30 to TRBJ1-1; D might be TRBD1 (5 bases). Looked up from germline, CDR1 is GTSNPN and CDR2 is SVGIG (reference sequence). The CDR3 totals 11 residues.

This chain uses TRBV28 with TRBJ2-6; D uncertain. Germline CDR1 is MDHEN and CDR2 is SYDVKM. CDR3 length: 16 amino acids. V dropped 5 bases and J dropped 0 bases, with 11 bases sitting between them. The CDR3 reads CASSLIPGSGANVLTF. Here the CDR3 DNA reads TGTGCCAGCAGTCTGATTCCGGGCTCTGGGGCCAACGTCCTGACTTTC.

This clone was seen a handful of times. The gene calls are TRBV7-3 and TRBJ2-1; D is perhaps TRBD1 or TRBD2 (7 bases each). In germline, CDR1 is SGHTA, CDR2 FQGTGA. CDR3 length: 15 amino acids. V was pared by 4 bases and J by 6 bases, with 16 bases between. The CDR3 DNA is TGTGCCAGCAGCTCTCGACTAGCAGGGGGCAATGAGCAGTTCTTC. This translates into CASSSRLAGGNEQFF. The complete variable domain, with remaining parts taken from reference TRBV7-3 and TRBJ2-1, reads GAGVSQTPSNKVTEKGKYVELRCDPISGHTALYWYRQSLGQGPEFLIYFQGTGAADDSGLPNDRFFAVRPEGSVSTLKIQRTERGDSAVYLCASSSRLAGGNEQFFGPGTRLTVL.

V is TRBV7-9 and J is TRBJ1-5, with TRBD1 identical over 11 bases. The CDR3 runs 16 residues. J lost 5 bases, V lost 5 bases, and 8 bases had no gene match. Germline-derived CDR1 and CDR2 are SEHNR and FQNEAQ (reference sequence). CDR3 protein: CASSDGTGGADQPQHF. The CDR3 region has the DNA TGTGCCAGCAGCGACGGGACAGGGGGGGCAGATCAGCCCCAGCATTTT.

The chain recombines TRBV4-3 with TRBJ1-3; no firm D call. This CDR3 spans 11 amino acids. The germline V gene encodes CDR1 LGHNA and CDR2 YSLEER. V was clipped by 6 bases and J by 1 base, with 1 base between them. The CDR3, as DNA: TGCGCCAGCAGGTCTGGAAACACCATATATTTT. Its translation is CASRSGNTIYF.

The CDR3 protein is CAIREQLRGDIQYF. The CDR3 DNA is TGTGCCATCAGGGAACAGCTCAGGGGGGACATTCAGTACTTC. J is TRBJ2-4 and V is TRBV10-3; possibly TRBD1 for D (7 bases). Per germline, CDR1 ENHRY and CDR2 SYGVKD. V was shortened by 6 bases and J by 8 bases, with 17 bases between the two germline ends. The CDR3 loop spans 14 amino acids.

The rearrangement links TRBV7-9 to TRBJ2-2; 9 nucleotides line up with TRBD1. The CDR3 has 14 residues. Trimming removed 3 bases from V and 7 bases from J; junction bases left unmatched: 3. Germline V lookup: CDR1 SEHNR, CDR2 FQNEAQ (reference sequence). The CDR3 loop reads CASSLGQGGGELFF. The CDR3 region has the DNA TGTGCCAGCAGCTTGGGACAGGGAGGCGGGGAGCTGTTTTTT.

The gene calls are TRBV4-1 and TRBJ1-2; no definite D call. The CDR3 length is 14 residues. The germline V gene encodes CDR1 MGHRA and CDR2 YSYEKL. V was shortened by 4 bases and J by 4 bases, with 13 bases between the two germline ends. CDR3 amino acids: CASSPAASVYGYTF. DNA of the CDR3: TGCGCCAGCAGCCCCGCGGCGTCGGTCTATGGCTACACCTTC.

The chain links TRBV6-5 to TRBJ1-3; possibly TRBD1 for D (5 bases). The CDR3 is 14 amino acids. CDR1 is MNHEY, CDR2 SVGAGI, per germline. V was pared by 4 bases and J by 4 bases, with 11 bases between. The CDR3, as DNA: TGTGCCAGCAGTTTCAGGGACGGCGGAAACACCATATATTTT. Translated: CASSFRDGGNTIYF.

This clone was seen once. The chain is built from TRBV9 and TRBJ2-7, with a tentative D call TRBD1 (5 bases). The CDR3 length is 15 residues. Per germline, CDR1 SGDLS and CDR2 YYNGEE. Trimming removed 4 bases from V and 3 bases from J, with 17 bases in between. This CDR3 is CASSPEGSGNYEQYF. The CDR3 DNA follows: TGTGCCAGCAGCCCCGAAGGGTCAGGGAACTACGAGCAGTACTTC.